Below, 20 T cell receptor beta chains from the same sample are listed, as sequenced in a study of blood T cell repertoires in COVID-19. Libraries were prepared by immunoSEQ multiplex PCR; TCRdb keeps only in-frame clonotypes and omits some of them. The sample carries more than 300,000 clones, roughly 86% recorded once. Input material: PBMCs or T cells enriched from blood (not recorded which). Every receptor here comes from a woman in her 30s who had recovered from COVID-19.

The CDR3 nucleotides are TGTGCCAGCAGCTCCCTAGCGGGAGGGGTTTACACCGGGGAGCTGTTTTTT. This translates into CASSSLAGGVYTGELFF. The J gene is TRBJ2-2, the V gene TRBV13, with 12 bases fitting TRBD2. CDR1 and CDR2 (germline): PRHDT, FYEKMQ (reference sequence). J gave up 3 bases and V 4 bases, and 6 bases lay outside the gene matches. This CDR3 spans 17 amino acids.

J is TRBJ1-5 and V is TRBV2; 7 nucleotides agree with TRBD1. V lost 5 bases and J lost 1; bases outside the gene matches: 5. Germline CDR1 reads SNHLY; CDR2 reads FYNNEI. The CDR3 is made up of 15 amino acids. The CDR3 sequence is CASSRTGQSNQPQHF. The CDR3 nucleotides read TGTGCCAGCAGTAGGACAGGTCAGAGCAATCAGCCCCAGCATTTT.

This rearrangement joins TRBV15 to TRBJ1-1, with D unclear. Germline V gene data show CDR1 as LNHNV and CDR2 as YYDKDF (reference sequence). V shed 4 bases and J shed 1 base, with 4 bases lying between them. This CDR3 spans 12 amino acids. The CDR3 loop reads CATSTWNTEAFF. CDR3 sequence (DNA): TGTGCCACCAGCACGTGGAACACTGAAGCTTTCTTT.

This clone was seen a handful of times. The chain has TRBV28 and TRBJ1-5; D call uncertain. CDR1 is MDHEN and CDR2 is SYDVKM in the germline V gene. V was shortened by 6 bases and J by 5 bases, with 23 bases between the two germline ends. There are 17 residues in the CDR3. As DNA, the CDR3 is TGTGCCAGCAGCTACTCCGGGAGGTGGGGAAGATATCAGCCCCAGCATTTT. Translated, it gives CASSYSGRWGRYQPQHF.

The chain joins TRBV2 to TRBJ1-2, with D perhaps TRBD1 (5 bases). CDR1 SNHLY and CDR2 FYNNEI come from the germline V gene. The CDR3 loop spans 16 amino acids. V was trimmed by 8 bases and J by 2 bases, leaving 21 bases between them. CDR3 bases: TGTGCCAGCTGGGGGACTCGAGTTGGGTTAAACTATGGCTACACCTTC. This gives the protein CASWGTRVGLNYGYTF.

The CDR3 protein is CASSHLGQGLYGYTF. DNA for the CDR3: TGCGCCAGCAGCCACCTCGGACAGGGGTTATATGGCTACACCTTC. V usage is TRBV4-1 and J usage is TRBJ1-2; 9 nucleotides align to TRBD1. The CDR3 consists of 15 residues. Trimming at V came to 3 bases and at J to 5 bases, leaving 7 bases not matched to a gene. Per germline, CDR1 MGHRA and CDR2 YSYEKL.

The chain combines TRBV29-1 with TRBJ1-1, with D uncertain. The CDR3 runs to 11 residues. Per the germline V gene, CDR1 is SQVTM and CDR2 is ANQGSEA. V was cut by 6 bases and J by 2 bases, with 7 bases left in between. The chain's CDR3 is CSVALNTEAFF. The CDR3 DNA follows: TGCAGCGTGGCCTTAAACACTGAAGCTTTCTTT.

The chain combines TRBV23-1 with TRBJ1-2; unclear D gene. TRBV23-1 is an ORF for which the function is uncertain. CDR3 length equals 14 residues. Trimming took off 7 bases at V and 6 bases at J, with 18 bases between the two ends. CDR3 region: CASIPPGLENGYTF. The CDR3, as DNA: TGCGCCAGCATCCCCCCCGGCCTGGAGAATGGCTACACCTTC.

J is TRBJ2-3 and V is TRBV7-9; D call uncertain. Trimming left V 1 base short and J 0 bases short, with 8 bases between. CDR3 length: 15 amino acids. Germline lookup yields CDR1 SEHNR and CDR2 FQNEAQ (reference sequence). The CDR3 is CASSLVRFSTDTQYF. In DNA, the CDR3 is TGTGCCAGCAGCTTAGTTCGGTTTAGCACAGATACGCAGTATTTT.

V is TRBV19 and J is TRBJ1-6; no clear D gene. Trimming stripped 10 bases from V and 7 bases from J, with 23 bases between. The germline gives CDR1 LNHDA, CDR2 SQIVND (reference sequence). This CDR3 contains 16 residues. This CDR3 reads CATTQTYLAQNSPLHF. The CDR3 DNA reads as TGTGCCACCACCCAGACTTACCTAGCCCAAAATTCACCCCTCCACTTT.

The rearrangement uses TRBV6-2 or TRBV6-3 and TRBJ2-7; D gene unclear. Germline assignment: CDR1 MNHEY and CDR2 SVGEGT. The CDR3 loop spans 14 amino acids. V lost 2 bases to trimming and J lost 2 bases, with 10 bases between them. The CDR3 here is CASSYPQIPYEQYF. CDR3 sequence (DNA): TGTGCCAGCAGTTACCCCCAGATCCCCTACGAGCAGTACTTC.

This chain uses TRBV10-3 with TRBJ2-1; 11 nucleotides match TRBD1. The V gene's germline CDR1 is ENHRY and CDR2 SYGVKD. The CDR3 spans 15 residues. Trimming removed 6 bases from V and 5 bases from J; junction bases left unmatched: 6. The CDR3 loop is CAIRDRTGGDNEQFF. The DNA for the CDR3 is TGTGCCATCAGGGACCGGACAGGGGGCGACAATGAGCAGTTCTTC.

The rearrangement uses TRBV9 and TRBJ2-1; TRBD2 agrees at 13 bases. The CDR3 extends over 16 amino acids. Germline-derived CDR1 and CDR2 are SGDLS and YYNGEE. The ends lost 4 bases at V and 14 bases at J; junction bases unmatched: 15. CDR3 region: CASSLTLSGLAGDKFF. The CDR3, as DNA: TGTGCCAGCAGCCTTACCCTGAGCGGACTAGCGGGAGATAAGTTCTTC.

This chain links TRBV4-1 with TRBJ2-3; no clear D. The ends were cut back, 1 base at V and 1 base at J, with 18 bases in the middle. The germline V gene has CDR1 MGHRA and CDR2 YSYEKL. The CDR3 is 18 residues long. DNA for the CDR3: TGCGCCAGCAGCCAAGTTCTACGTTTGAAAAATCGCACAGATACGCAGTATTTT. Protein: CASSQVLRLKNRTDTQYF.

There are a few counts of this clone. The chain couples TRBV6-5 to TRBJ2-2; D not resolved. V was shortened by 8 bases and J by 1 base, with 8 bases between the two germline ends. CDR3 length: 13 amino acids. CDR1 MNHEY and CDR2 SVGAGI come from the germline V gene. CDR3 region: CASAQVNTGELFF. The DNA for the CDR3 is TGTGCCAGCGCGCAGGTGAACACCGGGGAGCTGTTTTTT.

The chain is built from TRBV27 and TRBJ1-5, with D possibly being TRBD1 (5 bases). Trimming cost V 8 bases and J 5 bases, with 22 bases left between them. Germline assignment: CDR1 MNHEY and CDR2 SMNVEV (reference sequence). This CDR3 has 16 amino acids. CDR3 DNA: TGTGCCAGCGGTATGGGGGGGGGACGGTATCATCAGCCCCAGCATTTT. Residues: CASGMGGGRYHQPQHF.

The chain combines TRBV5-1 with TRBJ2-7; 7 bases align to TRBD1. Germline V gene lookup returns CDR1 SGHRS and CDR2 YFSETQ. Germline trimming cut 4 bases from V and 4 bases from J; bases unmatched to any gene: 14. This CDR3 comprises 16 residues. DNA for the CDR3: TGCGCCAGCAGCGATCTAACAGGGGCCCCGGGGTACGAGCAGTACTTC. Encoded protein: CASSDLTGAPGYEQYF.

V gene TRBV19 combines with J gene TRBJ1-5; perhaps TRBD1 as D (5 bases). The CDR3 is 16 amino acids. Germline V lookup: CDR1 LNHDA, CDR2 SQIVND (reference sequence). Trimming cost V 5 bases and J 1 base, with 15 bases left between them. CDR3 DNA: TGTGCCAGTAGTTGGGGGGAAGGGGCGAGCAATCAGCCCCAGCATTTT. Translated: CASSWGEGASNQPQHF. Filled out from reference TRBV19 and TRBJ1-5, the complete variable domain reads DGGITQSPKYLFRKEGQNVTLSCEQNLNHDAMYWYRQDPGQGLRLIYYSQIVNDFQKGDIAEGYSVSREKKESFPLTVTSAQKNPTAFYLCASSWGEGASNQPQHFGDGTRLSIL.

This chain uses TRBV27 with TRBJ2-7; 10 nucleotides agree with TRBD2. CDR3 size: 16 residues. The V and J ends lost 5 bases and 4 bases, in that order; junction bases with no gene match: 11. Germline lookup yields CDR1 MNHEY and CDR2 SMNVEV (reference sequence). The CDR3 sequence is CASSPDGAGGRYEQYF. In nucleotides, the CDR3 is TGTGCCAGCAGTCCCGACGGAGCGGGAGGGCGGTACGAGCAGTACTTC.

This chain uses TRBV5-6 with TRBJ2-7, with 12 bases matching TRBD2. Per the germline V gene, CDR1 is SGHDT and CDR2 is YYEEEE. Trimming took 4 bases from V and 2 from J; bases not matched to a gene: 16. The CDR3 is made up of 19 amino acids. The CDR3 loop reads CASSPTGTFGLAGTYEQYF. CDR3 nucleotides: TGTGCCAGCAGCCCTACCGGGACCTTCGGACTAGCGGGAACCTACGAGCAGTACTTC. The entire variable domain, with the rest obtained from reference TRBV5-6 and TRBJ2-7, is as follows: DAGVTQSPTHLIKTRGQQVTLRCSPKSGHDTVSWYQQALGQGPQFIFQYYEEEERQRGNFPDRFSGHQFPNYSSELNVNALLLGDSALYLCASSPTGTFGLAGTYEQYFGPGTRLTVT.